This entry describes one T cell receptor beta chain. This sample stems from a study of blood T cells in healthy people across ages. Primed by a sample-barcoded 5' primer and a J-beta primer mix, a second PCR proceeded for roughly 6 to 12 cycles. TCRdb used MiXCR to reprocess the 5' RACE reads, holding one entry per CDR3 protein. The repertoire holds hundreds of thousands of distinct CDR3 sequences, with approximately 49% as singletons. CDR3 length: 12 amino acids. V shed 3 bases, J shed 8 bases, and the junction held 3 bases outside the gene matches. CDR1 and CDR2 (germline): SQVTM, ANQGSEA. This TCR came from a woman aged 55 to 70 in good health. The gene calls are TRBV29-1 and TRBJ2-1; TRBD2 matches at 8 bases. Material for sequencing was blood. The CDR3 sequence is CSVDREGYEQFF. The CDR3 DNA reads as TGCAGCGTTGACCGGGAGGGCTATGAGCAGTTCTTC.